The entry below gives a single T cell receptor (beta chain) sequence along with its context. Its antigen is currently unknown. Only in-frame clones appear in the TCRdb table, and some are missing; sequencing was by immunoSEQ multiplex PCR. Sampling found about 41,000 clones, none seen once. This record comes from a study of T cells after posttransplantation cyclophosphamide. The V end was cut by 4 bases, the J end by 2 bases, with 12 bases between. CDR3 length: 13 amino acids. CDR1 is SQVTM, CDR2 ANQGSEA, per germline. Overall study findings and caveats: Skin or GI-infiltrating T cells shared few TRB sequences with blood. Recipient CMV seropositivity and CMV reactivation strongly tracked TRB clonality. Donor-recipient repertoire similarity was low at 1-2 months, rising over year one.

The related graft donor's blood sample was taken on the day of bone marrow donation. The source is a man in his thirties or forties in good health and a related stem cell transplant donor. The chain has TRBV29-1 and TRBJ2-7, with a weak D call TRBD2 (6 bases). The specimen sequenced was PBMCs. CDR3 amino acids: CSVGDGGTYEQYF. The CDR3 nucleotides read TGCAGCGTTGGGGATGGGGGGACCTACGAGCAGTACTTC.